A selection of T cell receptor beta chains follows, all from one sample in a study of long-term antiretroviral therapy in people with HIV. Using immunoSEQ multiplex PCR, the repertoire was profiled, and TCRdb retains in-frame clones only, with some absent. The sample contains 15,000 to 20,000 clones, around four fifths of which appear only once. Sequencing was performed on unsorted PBMCs, taken less than 2.2 years before starting antiretroviral therapy. The receptors shown here come from a man aged 25-45 years with HIV. Each CDR3 is given with its conserved first and last residue. Fields, in order: clone size, V gene, J gene, CDR3 length, D gene, CDR3 protein, CDR3 DNA. D genes are given only for firm matches. Clone size is given for some rows only: seen once, a few or many times, or a class if the clone is expanded.

clone_size: once; v_call: TRBV11-1; j_call: TRBJ2-5; cdr3_length: 13; d_call: -; cdr3_aa: CASSPGPQETQYF; cdr3_nt: TGTGCCAGCAGCCCCGGGCCCCAAGAGACCCAGTACTTC
clone_size: -; v_call: TRBV15; j_call: TRBJ1-3; cdr3_length: 16; d_call: -; cdr3_aa: CATSRDSMVSGNTIYF; cdr3_nt: TGTGCCACCAGCAGAGATTCGATGGTTTCTGGAAACACCATATATTTT
clone_size: -; v_call: TRBV10-3; j_call: TRBJ2-7; cdr3_length: 13; d_call: -; cdr3_aa: CAITRDIAYEQYF; cdr3_nt: TGTGCCATAACCCGGGACATTGCCTACGAGCAGTACTTC
clone_size: -; v_call: TRBV7-3; j_call: TRBJ1-1; cdr3_length: 15; d_call: -; cdr3_aa: CASSLANRADTEAFF; cdr3_nt: TGTGCCAGCAGCTTAGCTAACAGGGCCGACACTGAAGCTTTCTTT
clone_size: -; v_call: TRBV11-2; j_call: TRBJ2-1; cdr3_length: 14; d_call: -; cdr3_aa: CASSSRLVNNEQFF; cdr3_nt: TGTGCCAGCAGCTCCCGACTAGTTAACAATGAGCAGTTCTTC
clone_size: -; v_call: TRBV11-1; j_call: TRBJ2-1; cdr3_length: 15; d_call: TRBD2; cdr3_aa: CASSQGLADNNEQFF; cdr3_nt: TGTGCCAGCAGCCAGGGACTAGCGGATAACAATGAGCAGTTCTTC
clone_size: -; v_call: TRBV9; j_call: TRBJ2-7; cdr3_length: 15; d_call: -; cdr3_aa: CASSIETGSAYEQYF; cdr3_nt: TGTGCCAGCAGCATCGAGACAGGATCCGCCTACGAGCAGTACTTC
clone_size: -; v_call: TRBV5-1; j_call: TRBJ2-5; cdr3_length: 16; d_call: TRBD2; cdr3_aa: CASSLTGLAVQETQYF; cdr3_nt: TGCGCCAGCAGCTTGACGGGACTAGCGGTACAAGAGACCCAGTACTTC
clone_size: once; v_call: TRBV19; j_call: TRBJ2-5; cdr3_length: 16; d_call: TRBD1; cdr3_aa: CASSPNGNRGRETQYF; cdr3_nt: TGTGCCAGTAGTCCCAACGGAAACAGGGGGCGAGAGACCCAGTACTTC
clone_size: medium-sized; v_call: TRBV11-2; j_call: TRBJ2-6; cdr3_length: 12; d_call: -; cdr3_aa: CASSAAANVLTF; cdr3_nt: TGTGCCAGCAGCGCGGCGGCCAACGTCCTGACTTTC
clone_size: few; v_call: TRBV27; j_call: TRBJ1-3; cdr3_length: 15; d_call: -; cdr3_aa: CASRLSWTSGNTIYF; cdr3_nt: TGTGCCAGCAGGTTATCTTGGACATCTGGAAACACCATATATTTT
clone_size: -; v_call: TRBV13; j_call: TRBJ1-2; cdr3_length: 14; d_call: TRBD1; cdr3_aa: CASHRQGENYGYTF; cdr3_nt: TGTGCCAGCCACCGACAGGGAGAAAACTATGGCTACACCTTC
clone_size: -; v_call: TRBV30; j_call: TRBJ2-2; cdr3_length: 12; d_call: -; cdr3_aa: CAIKGAAGELFF; cdr3_nt: TGTGCCATAAAAGGGGCGGCCGGGGAGCTGTTTTTT
clone_size: once; v_call: TRBV6-6; j_call: TRBJ2-7; cdr3_length: 16; d_call: TRBD2; cdr3_aa: CASSTQREGLTYEQYF; cdr3_nt: TGTGCCAGCAGTACCCAGCGGGAGGGCCTGACCTACGAGCAGTACTTC
clone_size: -; v_call: TRBV10-3; j_call: TRBJ1-2; cdr3_length: 12; d_call: -; cdr3_aa: CAITSGTQGYTF; cdr3_nt: TGTGCCATCACAAGCGGGACGCAAGGCTACACCTTC
clone_size: -; v_call: TRBV11-2; j_call: TRBJ2-1; cdr3_length: 16; d_call: TRBD2; cdr3_aa: CASTQLAGGSYNEQFF; cdr3_nt: TGTGCCAGCACCCAACTAGCGGGAGGGTCCTACAATGAGCAGTTCTTC
clone_size: medium-sized; v_call: TRBV2; j_call: TRBJ1-5; cdr3_length: 15; d_call: -; cdr3_aa: CASRGTQGGDQPQHF; cdr3_nt: TGTGCCAGCAGGGGGACACAGGGAGGAGATCAGCCCCAGCATTTT
clone_size: -; v_call: TRBV6-6; j_call: TRBJ2-1; cdr3_length: 15; d_call: TRBD1; cdr3_aa: CASRSDRPGYNEQFF; cdr3_nt: TGTGCCAGCAGATCGGACAGGCCAGGATACAATGAGCAGTTCTTC
clone_size: -; v_call: TRBV9; j_call: TRBJ2-2; cdr3_length: 17; d_call: TRBD2; cdr3_aa: CASSVDSGGAGTGELFF; cdr3_nt: TGTGCCAGCAGCGTAGATAGCGGGGGGGCTGGAACCGGGGAGCTGTTTTTT
clone_size: -; v_call: TRBV19; j_call: TRBJ1-2; cdr3_length: 13; d_call: -; cdr3_aa: CASSIVGDYGYTF; cdr3_nt: TGTGCCAGTAGTATAGTTGGAGACTATGGCTACACCTTC
clone_size: -; v_call: TRBV6-1; j_call: TRBJ1-2; cdr3_length: 15; d_call: -; cdr3_aa: CASSEGRFMDYGYTF; cdr3_nt: TGTGCCAGCAGTGAAGGTAGGTTCATGGACTATGGCTACACCTTC
clone_size: medium-sized; v_call: TRBV5-4; j_call: TRBJ2-2; cdr3_length: 14; d_call: -; cdr3_aa: CASSLDSDTGELFF; cdr3_nt: TGTGCCAGCAGCTTGGACAGTGACACCGGGGAGCTGTTTTTT
clone_size: -; v_call: TRBV7-9; j_call: TRBJ2-3; cdr3_length: 15; d_call: -; cdr3_aa: CASSLGGGGTDTQYF; cdr3_nt: TGTGCCAGCAGCTTAGGTGGAGGGGGCACAGATACGCAGTATTTT
clone_size: -; v_call: TRBV27; j_call: TRBJ2-1; cdr3_length: 15; d_call: TRBD2; cdr3_aa: CASSSREGRYNEQFF; cdr3_nt: TGTGCCAGCAGTTCCAGGGAGGGCCGGTACAATGAGCAGTTCTTC
clone_size: -; v_call: TRBV19; j_call: TRBJ2-2; cdr3_length: 15; d_call: TRBD2; cdr3_aa: CASETSGTFTGELFF; cdr3_nt: TGTGCCAGTGAAACTAGCGGGACCTTCACCGGGGAGCTGTTTTTT
clone_size: -; v_call: TRBV11-1; j_call: TRBJ2-7; cdr3_length: 16; d_call: TRBD2; cdr3_aa: CASSLEAASGGNEQYF; cdr3_nt: TGTGCCAGCAGCTTAGAAGCGGCTAGCGGGGGCAACGAGCAGTACTTC
clone_size: -; v_call: TRBV18; j_call: TRBJ1-1; cdr3_length: 13; d_call: -; cdr3_aa: CASSPPAGVEAFF; cdr3_nt: TGTGCCAGCTCACCACCGGCAGGGGTTGAAGCTTTCTTT
clone_size: -; v_call: TRBV30; j_call: TRBJ2-3; cdr3_length: 16; d_call: TRBD2; cdr3_aa: CAWSVQLAEGWDTQYF; cdr3_nt: TGTGCCTGGAGTGTCCAACTAGCGGAAGGTTGGGATACGCAGTATTTT
clone_size: -; v_call: TRBV18; j_call: TRBJ2-6; cdr3_length: 15; d_call: -; cdr3_aa: CASSPSGAGANVLTF; cdr3_nt: TGTGCCAGCTCACCTTCGGGGGCTGGGGCCAACGTCCTGACTTTC
clone_size: -; v_call: TRBV7-9; j_call: TRBJ2-5; cdr3_length: 13; d_call: -; cdr3_aa: CASSLGGGETQYF; cdr3_nt: TGTGCCAGCAGCTTAGGAGGGGGAGAGACCCAGTACTTC
clone_size: -; v_call: TRBV5-6; j_call: TRBJ2-2; cdr3_length: 16; d_call: -; cdr3_aa: CASSRRGASNTGELFF; cdr3_nt: TGTGCCAGCAGCCGGCGCGGCGCCTCAAACACCGGGGAGCTGTTTTTT
clone_size: -; v_call: TRBV10-3; j_call: TRBJ1-2; cdr3_length: 15; d_call: -; cdr3_aa: CAISQLGTPAGGYTF; cdr3_nt: TGTGCCATCAGTCAGCTTGGGACCCCTGCGGGTGGCTACACCTTC
clone_size: -; v_call: TRBV6-5; j_call: TRBJ1-5; cdr3_length: 15; d_call: TRBD1; cdr3_aa: CASGRTDRGDQPQHF; cdr3_nt: TGTGCCAGCGGGCGAACGGACAGGGGCGATCAGCCCCAGCATTTT
clone_size: -; v_call: TRBV18; j_call: TRBJ2-5; cdr3_length: 11; d_call: -; cdr3_aa: CASSPLETQYF; cdr3_nt: TGTGCCAGCTCACCTTTGGAGACCCAGTACTTC
clone_size: once; v_call: TRBV7-9; j_call: TRBJ1-6; cdr3_length: 15; d_call: -; cdr3_aa: CASSFPASLDSPLHF; cdr3_nt: TGTGCCAGCAGCTTTCCCGCTAGTCTCGATTCACCCCTCCACTTT
clone_size: -; v_call: TRBV10-3; j_call: TRBJ2-3; cdr3_length: 17; d_call: TRBD1; cdr3_aa: CAISAPLRGGLPDTQYF; cdr3_nt: TGTGCCATCAGTGCGCCTCTGAGAGGGGGCCTGCCAGATACGCAGTATTTT
clone_size: -; v_call: TRBV5-1; j_call: TRBJ2-3; cdr3_length: 17; d_call: TRBD1; cdr3_aa: CASSLWGGTGGQDTQYF; cdr3_nt: TGCGCCAGCAGCTTGTGGGGGGGGACAGGGGGCCAAGATACGCAGTATTTT
clone_size: once; v_call: TRBV5-6; j_call: TRBJ1-2; cdr3_length: 14; d_call: -; cdr3_aa: CASSLFGEGYGYTF; cdr3_nt: TGTGCCAGCAGCTTGTTTGGCGAGGGTTATGGCTACACCTTC
clone_size: -; v_call: TRBV2; j_call: TRBJ1-2; cdr3_length: 12; d_call: -; cdr3_aa: CASSRSVGGYTF; cdr3_nt: TGTGCCAGCAGTCGGAGTGTCGGGGGCTACACCTTC
clone_size: once; v_call: TRBV19; j_call: TRBJ2-7; cdr3_length: 11; d_call: -; cdr3_aa: CASSTTVGQYF; cdr3_nt: TGTGCCAGTAGTACCACAGTCGGGCAGTACTTC
clone_size: -; v_call: TRBV18; j_call: TRBJ1-1; cdr3_length: 14; d_call: -; cdr3_aa: CASSPRTGNTEAFF; cdr3_nt: TGTGCCAGCTCACCTAGGACGGGGAACACTGAAGCTTTCTTT
clone_size: -; v_call: TRBV27; j_call: TRBJ2-7; cdr3_length: 12; d_call: TRBD1; cdr3_aa: CAIGTEPYEQYF; cdr3_nt: TGTGCCATCGGGACAGAGCCCTACGAGCAGTACTTC